Listed below are T cell receptor beta chains from one sample, sequenced in a study of CD8+ T cells in alopecia areata. Profiling relied on immunoSEQ multiplex PCR, and the TCRdb table lists in-frame clones only, not all of them. The sample shows 150,000 or so clones, roughly 48% of them seen only once. Sequenced: CD4+ T cells sorted from blood. Receptor source: a human donor with alopecia areata. Both conserved end residues are trimmed from each CDR3.

V | CDR3
TRBV28 | ASQLAGATYEQY
TRBV14 | ASSQRGGDRDYGYT
TRBV4-2 | ASRPGVSTDTQY
TRBV13 | ASSRDRSYEQY
TRBV29-1 | SVGPGGRTEAF
TRBV7-9 | ASSSSGNQPQH
TRBV28 | TSGPYNEQF
TRBV5-1 | ASSTGTQGETQY
TRBV9 | ASSPDRNYGYT
TRBV5-1 | ASSLRNGRMGADTQY
TRBV29-1 | SGGESTDTQY
TRBV18 | ASSLLLDSDQPQH
TRBV29-1 | SAKLAGVSPQY
TRBV29-1 | SVAGQGGYSGEQY
TRBV2 | ASEAGGRGPQH
TRBV5-1 | ASSLPGELF
TRBV30 | AWSIGPGEQF
TRBV14 | ASSQTPKRGTSGRRVYEQY
TRBV30 | ASEPRYGYT
TRBV9 | ASSKRVEGETQY
TRBV29-1 | SVDTEIYGYT
TRBV9 | ASSVGQRNTGELF
TRBV19 | ASSTTGAPTYEQF
TRBV5-1 | ASSFRQGLPYEQY
TRBV5-1 | ASSLDVAGGPGKTQY
TRBV5-1 | ASMVKETQY
TRBV30 | AWRPPRGVNEKLF
TRBV5-1 | ASGGGNYQETQY
TRBV28 | ASEGLVDEQY
TRBV15 | ATSSRRTNTGELF
TRBV5-1 | ASNKREGRQETQY
TRBV7-3 | ASSPNRGLAGVNEQF
TRBV9 | ASSPRGDLRMETQY
TRBV4-1 | ASSQDLLETQY
TRBV7-9 | ASSYLDRGTEAF
TRBV7-9 | ASSLYTLWYQETQY
TRBV19 | ASFRTGNILNTYEQY
TRBV30 | AWSRVNTEAF
TRBV28 | ASRRQVSRPTGYT
TRBV7-2 | ASSRTRSRYNEQF
TRBV2 | ASSVRQGNEQF
TRBV5-4 | ASSRGTSGGGETQY
TRBV5-6 | ASSLVQGTIGGNTEAF
TRBV5-1 | ASRRRGLVDEQF
TRBV19 | ASSIDRGEQF
TRBV18 | ASSPPGQGPHGTQY
TRBV4-1 | ASSQDRGNTIY
TRBV18 | ASSPKAGSDYEQY
TRBV30 | AWSLKDEQF
TRBV29-1 | SVGLSFGNTIY
TRBV6-5 | ASSYSGGLYEQY
TRBV29-1 | SPRQGTEY
TRBV7-2 | ASSLRSNQPQH
TRBV29-1 | SLRGTRENTDTQY
TRBV11-2 | ASSLVTGQGFSYNEQF